Following are 14 T cell receptor beta chains from one sample sequenced in a study of blood T cells in healthy people across ages. It was with a sample-barcoded 5' primer and a J-beta primer mix that a second PCR of about 6 to 12 cycles was run. One entry per CDR3 protein results from TCRdb running MiXCR on the 5' RACE reads. The table shows roughly 2 million distinct CDR3 sequences, with 40% to 55% occurring only once. The sample consisted of blood. These receptors all come from a woman between 35 and 50 years old in good health.

This chain links TRBV20-1 with TRBJ2-4, with D unclear. V was trimmed by 3 bases and J by 0 bases, leaving 9 bases between them. The germline V gene has CDR1 DFQATT and CDR2 SNEGSKA (reference sequence). The CDR3 totals 14 residues. This chain's CDR3 is CSASSVLAKNIQYF. CDR3 bases: TGCAGTGCTAGTTCAGTTTTAGCCAAAAACATTCAGTACTTC.

The chain couples TRBV4-3 to TRBJ2-5; D gene uncertain. The J call is doubtful: the DNA matches TRBJ2-7 better. The germline gives CDR1 LGHNA, CDR2 YSLEER. This CDR3 contains 14 residues. In nucleotides, the CDR3 is TGCGCCAGCAGCCAAGCCCCCCAGATGTACGAGCAGTACTTC. It codes for CASSQAPQMYEQYF.

The V gene is TRBV2, the J gene TRBJ2-6; weak D call: TRBD1 (5 bases). The CDR3 spans 16 residues. Germline V gene lookup returns CDR1 SNHLY and CDR2 FYNNEI. V shed 4 bases and J shed 2 bases, with 12 bases lying between them. This CDR3 reads CASSASRTPGANVLTF. In DNA, the CDR3 is TGTGCCAGCAGTGCCAGTCGGACACCTGGGGCCAACGTCCTGACTTTC.

DNA of the CDR3: TGTGCCAGCAGTTACGATGGACAGGGAGAATCCTCTGGGGCCAACGTCCTGACTTTC. This translates into CASSYDGQGESSGANVLTF. The chain recombines TRBV6-2 or TRBV6-3 with TRBJ2-6, with TRBD1 matching over 8 bases. Germline-derived CDR1 and CDR2 are MNHEY and SVGEGT. This CDR3 comprises 19 residues. The junction had 9 bases not matched to a gene; V was cut back by 2 bases and J by 0 bases.

Turning to this clonotype: With a much larger clone just one base away, this may be a read error. The chain employs TRBV20-1 and TRBJ1-5; no clear D gene. The CDR3 covers 12 residues. The germline CDR1 and CDR2 sequences are DFQATT and SNEGSKA (reference sequence). Trimming took off 0 bases at V and 2 bases at J, with 2 bases between the two ends. CDR3 DNA: TGCAGTGCTAGAGATCGCAATCAGCCCCAGCATTTT. Translating it yields CSARDRNQPQHF.

The chain has TRBV18 and TRBJ1-2; D is possibly TRBD1 (5 bases). This CDR3 has 14 residues. Germline CDR1 reads KGHSH; CDR2 reads LQKENI. V lost 4 bases and J lost 3, with 12 bases in between. For the CDR3, the DNA is TGTGCCAGCTCACTTCAACAGGCTGACTATGGCTACACCTTC. It yields the protein CASSLQQADYGYTF.

In its sample, this clonotype was seen a few times. The chain has TRBV28 and TRBJ2-5, with 8 bases that match TRBD2. Losses at the gene ends were 6 bases for V and 3 bases for J; bases not matched to a gene: 9. This CDR3 is built from 15 residues. From germline, CDR1 is MDHEN and CDR2 SYDVKM. The CDR3 bases are TGTGCCAGCAGCTTGCGGGAGGATCAGAAAGAGACCCAGTACTTC. Amino acids: CASSLREDQKETQYF. Full variable domain (outside the CDR3, taken from reference TRBV28 and TRBJ2-5): DVKVTQSSRYLVKRTGEKVFLECVQDMDHENMFWYRQDPGLGLRLIYFSYDVKMKEKGDIPEGYSVSREKKERFSLILESASTNQTSMYLCASSLREDQKETQYFGPGTRLLVL.

A few counts support this clonotype. The V and J genes are TRBV12-3 or TRBV12-4 and TRBJ2-5; TRBD2 matches at 7 bases. J lost 1 base, V lost 5 bases, and 10 bases had no gene match. The CDR3 totals 16 residues. The CDR3: CASSLLRRTSQETQYF. The CDR3 DNA is TGTGCCAGCAGTCTTCTACGACGGACTAGCCAAGAGACCCAGTACTTC.

The rearrangement links TRBV4-3 to TRBJ1-4; a weak D match, TRBD1 (6 bases). The V gene's germline CDR1 is LGHNA and CDR2 YSLEER. This CDR3 spans 15 amino acids. V was pared by 4 bases and J by 3 bases, with 12 bases between. The DNA for the CDR3 is TGCGCCAGCAGCCCGCAGGACAGCCCTAATGAAAAACTGTTTTTT. Its protein is CASSPQDSPNEKLFF.

The V gene is TRBV24-1, the J gene TRBJ2-3; D possibly corresponds to TRBD1 (6 bases). CDR3 size: 13 residues. Germline CDR1 and CDR2: KGHDR and SFDVKD. V was clipped by 5 bases and J by 2 bases, with 7 bases between them. CDR3 nucleotide sequence: TGTGCCACCAGTGCAGGGGTCACAGATACGCAGTATTTT. Its translation is CATSAGVTDTQYF.

This clonotype has a count of ten or more. The chain carries TRBV20-1 and TRBJ2-1, with TRBD2 matching over 10 bases. The length of the CDR3 is 15 residues. Germline trimming cut 1 base from V and 6 bases from J; bases unmatched to any gene: 6. Germline V gene sequence: CDR1 DFQATT, CDR2 SNEGSKA (reference sequence). The CDR3 protein is CSARAQRGGGNEQFF. For the CDR3, the DNA is TGCAGTGCTAGAGCCCAGCGGGGGGGGGGCAATGAGCAGTTCTTC.

The V call is TRBV6-1, the J call TRBJ1-5; D is unclear. V dropped 3 bases and J dropped 1 base, with 10 bases sitting between them. This CDR3 has 15 amino acids. Germline values: CDR1 MNHNS, CDR2 SASEGT. The CDR3 nucleotides are TGTGCCAGCAGTGACGCGCAGTGGAGCAATCAGCCCCAGCATTTT. Translated: CASSDAQWSNQPQHF.

This clonotype has only one observation. This chain uses TRBV12-3 or TRBV12-4 with TRBJ1-5; D perhaps matches TRBD1 (5 bases). Trimming removed 3 bases from V and 5 bases from J, with 11 bases in between. The CDR3 is made up of 14 amino acids. CDR3 region: CASSFGALDQPQHF. The CDR3 coding sequence is TGTGCCAGCAGTTTCGGGGCCCTCGATCAGCCCCAGCATTTT.

J is TRBJ1-3 and V is TRBV6-5, with a tentative D call TRBD1 (6 bases). CDR1 is MNHEY, CDR2 SVGAGI, per germline. V lost 6 bases and J 3 bases, leaving 12 bases between the germline ends. The CDR3 sequence is 14 residues long. The CDR3 loop is CASRPGGDGNTIYF. The CDR3 DNA follows: TGTGCCAGCAGGCCGGGGGGCGATGGAAACACCATATATTTT.